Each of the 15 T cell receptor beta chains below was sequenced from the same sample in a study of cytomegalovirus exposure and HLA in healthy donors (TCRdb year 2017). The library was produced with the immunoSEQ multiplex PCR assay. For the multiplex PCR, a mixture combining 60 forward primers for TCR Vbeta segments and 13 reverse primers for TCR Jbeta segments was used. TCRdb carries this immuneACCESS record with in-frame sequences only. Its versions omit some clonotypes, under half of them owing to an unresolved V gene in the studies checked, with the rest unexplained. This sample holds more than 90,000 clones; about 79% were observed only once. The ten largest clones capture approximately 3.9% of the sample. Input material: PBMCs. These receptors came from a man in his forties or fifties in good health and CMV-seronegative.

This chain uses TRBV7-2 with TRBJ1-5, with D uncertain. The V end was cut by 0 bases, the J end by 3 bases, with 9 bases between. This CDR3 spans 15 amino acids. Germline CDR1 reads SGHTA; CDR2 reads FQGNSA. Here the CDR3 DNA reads TGTGCCAGCAGCTTAGCGGCGGGGATCAATCAGCCCCAGCATTTT. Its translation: CASSLAAGINQPQHF.

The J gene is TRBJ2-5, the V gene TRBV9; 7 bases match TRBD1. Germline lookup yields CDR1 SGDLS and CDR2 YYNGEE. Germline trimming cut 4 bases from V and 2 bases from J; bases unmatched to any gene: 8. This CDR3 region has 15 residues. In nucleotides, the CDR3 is TGTGCCAGCAGCCACAATCGGGACAGACAAGAGACCCAGTACTTC. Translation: CASSHNRDRQETQYF.

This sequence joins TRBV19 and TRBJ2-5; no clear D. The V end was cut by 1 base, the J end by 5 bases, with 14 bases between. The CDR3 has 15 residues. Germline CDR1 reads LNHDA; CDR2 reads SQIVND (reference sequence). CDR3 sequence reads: CASSIGRLKAETQYF. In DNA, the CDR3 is TGTGCCAGTAGTATAGGAAGACTGAAGGCCGAGACCCAGTACTTC.

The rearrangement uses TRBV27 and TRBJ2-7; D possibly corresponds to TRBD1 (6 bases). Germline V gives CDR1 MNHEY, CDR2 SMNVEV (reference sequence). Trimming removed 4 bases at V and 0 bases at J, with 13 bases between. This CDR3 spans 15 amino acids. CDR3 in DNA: TGTGCCAGCAGTTCAACCGGGACACCCTCCTACGAGCAGTACTTC. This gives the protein CASSSTGTPSYEQYF.

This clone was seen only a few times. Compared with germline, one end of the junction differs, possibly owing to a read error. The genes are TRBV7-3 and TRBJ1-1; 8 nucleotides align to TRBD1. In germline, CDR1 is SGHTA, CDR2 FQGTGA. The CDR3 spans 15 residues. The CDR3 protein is CASSVTGTGNTEAFF. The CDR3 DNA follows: TGTGCCAGCAGCGTAACCGGGACAGGGAACACTGAAGCTTTCTTT.

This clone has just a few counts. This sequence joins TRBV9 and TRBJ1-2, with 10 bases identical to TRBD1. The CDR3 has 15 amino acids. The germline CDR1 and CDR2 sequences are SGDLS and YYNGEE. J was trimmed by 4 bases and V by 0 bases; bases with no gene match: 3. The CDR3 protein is CASSVGRTGGYGYTF. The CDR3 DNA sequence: TGTGCCAGCAGCGTAGGGAGGACAGGGGGCTATGGCTACACCTTC.

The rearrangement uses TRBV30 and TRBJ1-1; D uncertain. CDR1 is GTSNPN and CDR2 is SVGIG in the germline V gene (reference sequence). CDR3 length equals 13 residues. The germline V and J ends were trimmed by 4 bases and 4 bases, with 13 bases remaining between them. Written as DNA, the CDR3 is TGTGCCTGGAAGGCCCCGGCGGGCACTGAAGCTTTCTTT. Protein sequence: CAWKAPAGTEAFF.

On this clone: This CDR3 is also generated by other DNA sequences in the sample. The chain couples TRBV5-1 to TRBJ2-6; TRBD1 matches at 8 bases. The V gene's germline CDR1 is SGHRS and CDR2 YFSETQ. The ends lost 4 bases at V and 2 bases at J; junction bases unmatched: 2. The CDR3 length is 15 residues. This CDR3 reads CASSPQGAGANVLTF. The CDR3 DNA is TGCGCCAGCAGCCCACAGGGGGCTGGGGCCAACGTCCTGACTTTC. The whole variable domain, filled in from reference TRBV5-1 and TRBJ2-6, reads KAGVTQTPRYLIKTRGQQVTLSCSPISGHRSVSWYQQTPGQGLQFLFEYFSETQRNKGNFPGRFSGRQFSNSRSEMNVSTLELGDSALYLCASSPQGAGANVLTFGAGSRLTVL.

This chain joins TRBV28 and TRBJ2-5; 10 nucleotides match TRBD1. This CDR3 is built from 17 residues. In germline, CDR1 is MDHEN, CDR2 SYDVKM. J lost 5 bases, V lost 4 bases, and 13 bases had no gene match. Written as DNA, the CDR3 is TGTGCCAGCAGTTCTCAATTCGGGACAGGGGTACGGGAGACCCAGTACTTC. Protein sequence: CASSSQFGTGVRETQYF. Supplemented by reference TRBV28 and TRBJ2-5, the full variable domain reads DVKVTQSSRYLVKRTGEKVFLECVQDMDHENMFWYRQDPGLGLRLIYFSYDVKMKEKGDIPEGYSVSREKKERFSLILESASTNQTSMYLCASSSQFGTGVRETQYFGPGTRLLVL.

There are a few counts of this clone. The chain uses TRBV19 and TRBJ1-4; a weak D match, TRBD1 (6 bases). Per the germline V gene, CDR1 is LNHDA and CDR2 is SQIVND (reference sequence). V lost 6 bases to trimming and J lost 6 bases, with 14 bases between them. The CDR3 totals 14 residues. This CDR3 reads CASSYRERDEKLFF. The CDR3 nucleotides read TGTGCCAGTAGCTACAGGGAGAGAGATGAAAAACTGTTTTTT.

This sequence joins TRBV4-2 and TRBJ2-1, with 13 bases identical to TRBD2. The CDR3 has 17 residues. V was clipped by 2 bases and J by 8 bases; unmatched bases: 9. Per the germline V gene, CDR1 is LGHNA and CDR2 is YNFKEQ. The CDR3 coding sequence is TGTGCCAGCAGCCAACTCCTCGGACTAGCGGGAGAGGATGAGCAGTTCTTC. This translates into CASSQLLGLAGEDEQFF.

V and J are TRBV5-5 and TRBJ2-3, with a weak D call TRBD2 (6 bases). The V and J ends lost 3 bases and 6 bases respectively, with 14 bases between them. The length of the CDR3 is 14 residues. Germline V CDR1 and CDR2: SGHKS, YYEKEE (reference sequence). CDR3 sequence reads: CASSSGLLQDTQYF. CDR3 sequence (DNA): TGTGCCAGCAGCTCGGGACTCCTGCAGGATACGCAGTATTTT.

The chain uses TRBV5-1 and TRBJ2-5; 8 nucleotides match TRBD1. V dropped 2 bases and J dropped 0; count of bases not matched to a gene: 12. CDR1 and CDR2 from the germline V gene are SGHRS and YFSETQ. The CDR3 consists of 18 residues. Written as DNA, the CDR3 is TGCGCCAGCAGCTTACTTATTTCCGGACAGGGCCACCAAGAGACCCAGTACTTC. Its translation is CASSLLISGQGHQETQYF.

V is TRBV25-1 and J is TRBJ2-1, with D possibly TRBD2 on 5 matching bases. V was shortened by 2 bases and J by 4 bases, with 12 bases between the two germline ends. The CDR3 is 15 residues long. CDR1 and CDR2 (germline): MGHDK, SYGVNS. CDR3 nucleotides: TGTGCCAGCAGTGAAGCGGGTCAGATATACAATGAGCAGTTCTTC. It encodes CASSEAGQIYNEQFF.

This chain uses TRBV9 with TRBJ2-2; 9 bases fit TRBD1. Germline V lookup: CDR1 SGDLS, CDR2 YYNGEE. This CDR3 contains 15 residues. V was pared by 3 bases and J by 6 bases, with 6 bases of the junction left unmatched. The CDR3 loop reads CASSERQGGPGELFF. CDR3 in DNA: TGTGCCAGCAGCGAACGACAGGGGGGTCCCGGGGAGCTGTTTTTT.